This TCR beta chain originates from a study of T cell responses to AZD1222 COVID-19 vaccine. Study-wide results and limits: Unmutated regions of variants are reportedly targeted by nearly half of spike-specific TCRs. At 160-218 and 743-854, vaccine-associated CD4 TCRs were dominant, and they spanned spike.

CDR1 and CDR2 from the germline V gene are LGHNA and YSLEER. Trimming pared 4 bases from V and 0 bases from J, leaving 12 bases between. The CDR3 covers 15 residues. The repertoire was sequenced with immunoSEQ multiplex PCR; TCRdb's copy has only in-frame clones and lacks some. In the table there are some 120,000 clones, roughly 87% of which are singletons. Concerning this clone itself: What it recognizes is unknown.

This receptor was taken from an adult in good health. The J gene is TRBJ1-1, the V gene TRBV4-3; D remains ambiguous. Source: peripheral blood, taken on day 0 of AZD1222 vaccination. The CDR3 coding sequence is TGCGCCAGCAGCCCAGGCAGCCCGATGAACACTGAAGCTTTCTTT. Its protein product is CASSPGSPMNTEAFF.